These 23 T cell receptor beta chains were all obtained from the same sample, sequenced in a study of blood T cell repertoires in COVID-19. TCRdb keeps only in-frame clones here, not all; method: immunoSEQ multiplex PCR. The repertoire includes some 230,000 clones, roughly 84% of them detected once, and around 0.89% sits in the top ten. The material sequenced was peripheral blood. The receptors were gathered from a middle-aged man with acute or convalescent COVID-19.

This clone was seen a handful of times. The V gene is TRBV5-1, the J gene TRBJ1-1; D perhaps matches TRBD1 (5 bases). Germline V gene lookup returns CDR1 SGHRS and CDR2 YFSETQ. The CDR3 sequence is 13 residues long. V gave up 9 bases and J gave up 3 bases, with 15 bases separating them. The CDR3: CATSLTGDTEAFF. In nucleotides, the CDR3 is TGCGCCACCTCATTAACAGGAGACACTGAAGCTTTCTTT.

This clone was seen a single time. CDR3 sequence (DNA): TGTGCCAGCTTCACCCCCCGGGGCTACACCTTC. Translation: CASFTPRGYTF. J is TRBJ1-2 and V is TRBV19; D ambiguous. Trimming took off 9 bases at V and 8 bases at J, with 13 bases between the two ends. Germline V gene lookup returns CDR1 LNHDA and CDR2 SQIVND (reference sequence). The CDR3 totals 11 residues.

This clone was observed once. The CDR3 spells CASSPTGQGIQYF. The CDR3, as DNA: TGTGCCAGCAGCCCTACAGGGCAAGGCATTCAGTACTTC. V and J are TRBV27 and TRBJ2-4, with D tentatively TRBD1 (6 bases). Trimming took 6 bases from V and 9 from J, leaving 15 bases between them. The CDR3 extends over 13 amino acids. Germline CDR1 is MNHEY and CDR2 is SMNVEV (reference sequence).

A word on this clone: This sample includes further DNA sequences coding for the same CDR3. The gene calls are TRBV11-3 and TRBJ1-1; D gene uncertain. CDR3 length equals 13 residues. Germline CDR1 SGHNT, CDR2 YENEEA. Trimming took 2 bases from V and 3 from J, leaving 7 bases between them. CDR3 protein: CASSLLPDTEAFF. CDR3 nucleotide sequence: TGTGCCAGCAGCTTACTCCCGGACACTGAAGCTTTCTTT.

CDR3 in DNA: TGTGCCTGGAGACAGATCAAGATCTACGAGCAGTACTTC. Its translation is CAWRQIKIYEQYF. The chain carries TRBV30 and TRBJ2-7; D gene unclear. The CDR3 has 13 residues. Per the germline V gene, CDR1 is GTSNPN and CDR2 is SVGIG (reference sequence). The ends were cut back, 3 bases at V and 3 bases at J, with 12 bases in the middle.

The V call is TRBV9, the J call TRBJ1-2; 10 nucleotides line up with TRBD1. Germline V gives CDR1 SGDLS, CDR2 YYNGEE. CDR3 length: 17 amino acids. V dropped 0 bases and J dropped 7; count of bases not matched to a gene: 12. The CDR3 DNA sequence: TGTGCCAGCAGCGTAGTCGCGCTTGGGACAGGGGCGATTGGCTACACCTTC. Protein product: CASSVVALGTGAIGYTF.

This chain links TRBV4-1 with TRBJ2-7; 11 bases align to TRBD1. The germline V gene has CDR1 MGHRA and CDR2 YSYEKL. V shed 4 bases and J 4 bases; nucleotides not matched to a gene: 9. The CDR3 is made up of 16 amino acids. CDR3 bases: TGCGCCAGCAGCCTCTTACCGGGACAGGGGGGGTACGAGCAGTACTTC. The encoded protein is CASSLLPGQGGYEQYF.

The genes are TRBV4-1 and TRBJ1-4, with TRBD1 matching over 8 bases. The V gene's germline CDR1 is MGHRA and CDR2 YSYEKL. V shed 0 bases and J 14 bases; nucleotides not matched to a gene: 14. This CDR3 contains 16 residues. This CDR3 reads CASSQDLAGGFQNLFF. For the CDR3, the DNA is TGCGCCAGCAGCCAAGATTTAGCAGGGGGCTTTCAGAACCTGTTTTTT.

The chain has TRBV29-1 and TRBJ2-2; D gene unclear. The germline gives CDR1 SQVTM, CDR2 ANQGSEA. The CDR3 consists of 13 residues. V lost 2 bases to trimming and J lost 1 base, with 5 bases between them. The DNA of the CDR3 is TGCAGCGTTGAACTAGGGAACACCGGGGAGCTGTTTTTT. It specifies CSVELGNTGELFF.

The V gene is TRBV11-3, the J gene TRBJ1-1; D is uncertain. This CDR3 is built from 16 residues. Germline V lookup: CDR1 SGHNT, CDR2 YENEEA. V lost 5 bases and J lost 0, with 16 bases in between. This chain's CDR3 is CASSPYGRALNTEAFF. In DNA form, the CDR3 reads TGTGCCAGCAGCCCCTATGGGAGGGCCTTGAACACTGAAGCTTTCTTT.

J is TRBJ2-6 and V is TRBV11-2; 7 positions agree with TRBD2. The V gene end was trimmed by 1 base and the J gene end by 4 bases; junction bases not matched to a gene: 10. This CDR3 has 18 residues. Germline V gene lookup returns CDR1 SGHAT and CDR2 FQNNGV. The CDR3 DNA follows: TGTGCCAGCAGCTTAGGGTTCCAGGGAGGGAGCGGGGCCAACGTCCTGACTTTC. Amino acids: CASSLGFQGGSGANVLTF. The variable domain in full, with the rest retrieved from reference TRBV11-2 and TRBJ2-6, is EAGVAQSPRYKIIEKRQSVAFWCNPISGHATLYWYQQILGQGPKLLIQFQNNGVVDDSQLPKDRFSAERLKGVDSTLKIQPAKLEDSAVYLCASSLGFQGGSGANVLTFGAGSRLTVL.

The chain links TRBV6-5 to TRBJ2-1; 13 bases map to TRBD2. With 7 bases clipped from V and 6 bases from J, the junction kept 3 bases outside the gene matches. The CDR3 consists of 14 residues. Germline lookup yields CDR1 MNHEY and CDR2 SVGAGI. CDR3 loop: CASTGTSGANEQFF. In DNA, the CDR3 is TGTGCCAGCACTGGGACTAGCGGGGCCAATGAGCAGTTCTTC.

The rearrangement joins TRBV6-6 to TRBJ2-3; D is unresolved. V was shortened by 7 bases and J by 3 bases, with 11 bases between the two germline ends. Germline values: CDR1 MNHNY, CDR2 SVGAGI (reference sequence). The CDR3 is made up of 13 amino acids. CDR3 sequence: CASTPSGTDTQYF. CDR3 in DNA: TGTGCCAGCACCCCCTCCGGTACAGATACGCAGTATTTT.

The chain combines TRBV6-5 with TRBJ2-7; 7 positions match TRBD1. The CDR3 consists of 13 residues. V was clipped by 4 bases and J by 6 bases; unmatched bases: 6. The germline V gene has CDR1 MNHEY and CDR2 SVGAGI. CDR3 in amino acids: CASSSGQVAEQYF. CDR3 DNA: TGTGCCAGCAGTTCAGGACAGGTGGCCGAGCAGTACTTC.

The chain combines TRBV21-1 with TRBJ2-3; the table names TRBD2, a call not compared with the DNA. TRBV21-1 is a pseudogene segment. This CDR3 is 22 amino acids long. CDR3 region: CASSNLGIFGSGGETSTDTQYF. The CDR3 DNA is TGTGCCAGCAGCAATTTGGGTATCTTCGGTAGCGGGGGCGAAACTAGCACAGATACGCAGTATTTT.

CDR3 region: CASSRLGTGYGYTF. The CDR3 DNA is TGTGCCAGCAGCCGACTCGGGACAGGATATGGCTACACCTTC. The chain employs TRBV6-6 and TRBJ1-2; 8 positions agree with TRBD1. This CDR3 region has 14 residues. Trimming at V came to 6 bases and at J to 5 bases, leaving 8 bases not matched to a gene. Germline V CDR1 and CDR2: MNHNY, SVGAGI (reference sequence).

This chain connects TRBV4-2 to TRBJ1-2; D call uncertain. V lost 1 base, J lost 4 bases, and 16 bases lay in between. The CDR3 runs to 16 residues. Germline V gene data show CDR1 as LGHNA and CDR2 as YNFKEQ. In DNA, the CDR3 is TGTGCCAGCAGCCAAGGCATTCAACATCCCCCCTATGGCTACACCTTC. It specifies CASSQGIQHPPYGYTF.

The rearrangement links TRBV3-1 (or the pseudogene TRBV3-2) to TRBJ1-1; D gene unclear. With 4 bases removed from V and 5 bases from J, the gap between germline ends came to 14 bases. Germline CDR1 is LGHDT and CDR2 is YNNKEL (reference sequence). The length of the CDR3 is 14 residues. CDR3 amino acids: CASSPASVGTEAFF. Here the CDR3 DNA reads TGTGCCAGCAGCCCAGCGAGCGTTGGGACTGAAGCTTTCTTT.

This chain joins TRBV11-2 and TRBJ2-3, with 8 nucleotides matching TRBD1. CDR1 is SGHAT, CDR2 FQNNGV, per germline. Unmatched junction bases numbered 1, after V lost 4 bases and J lost 1 base. CDR3 length: 14 amino acids. The CDR3 reads CASSSTGGTDTQYF. CDR3 coding DNA: TGTGCCAGCAGCTCGACAGGGGGCACAGATACGCAGTATTTT.

The J gene is TRBJ2-1, the V gene TRBV19; 7 bases align to TRBD2. The CDR3 has 15 amino acids. Trimming at V came to 4 bases and at J to 3 bases, leaving 6 bases not matched to a gene. In germline, CDR1 is LNHDA, CDR2 SQIVND (reference sequence). CDR3 in DNA: TGTGCCAGTAGTACAGCGGGGACCTTCTACAATGAGCAGTTCTTC. It is translated as CASSTAGTFYNEQFF.

The chain couples TRBV7-9 to TRBJ2-6; 8 nucleotides match TRBD2. The J segment lost 2 bases and the V segment lost 3 bases, leaving 9 bases of the junction unmatched. The CDR3 is made up of 18 amino acids. Germline V gives CDR1 SEHNR, CDR2 FQNEAQ (reference sequence). The CDR3 protein is CASSFNRGGRTGANVLTF. The CDR3 bases are TGTGCCAGCAGCTTTAATCGCGGGGGGCGGACTGGGGCCAACGTCCTGACTTTC. Complete variable domain (other parts from reference TRBV7-9 and TRBJ2-6): DTGVSQNPRHKITKRGQNVTFRCDPISEHNRLYWYRQTLGQGPEFLTYFQNEAQLEKSRLLSDRFSAERPKGSFSTLEIQRTEQGDSAMYLCASSFNRGGRTGANVLTFGAGSRLTVL.

The V call is TRBV12-3 or TRBV12-4, the J call TRBJ2-3; D is uncertain. This CDR3 is 13 amino acids long. V lost 0 bases to trimming and J lost 2 bases, with 3 bases between them. CDR3 DNA sequence: TGTGCCAGCAGTTTAGCGTACACAGATACGCAGTATTTT. Residues: CASSLAYTDTQYF.

V gene TRBV7-2 combines with J gene TRBJ2-4, with D perhaps matching TRBD1 (5 bases). Between the trimmed V and J ends, which lost 6 bases and 2 bases, there was a span of 11 bases. The germline V gene encodes CDR1 SGHTA and CDR2 FQGNSA. The CDR3 is 14 residues long. The CDR3 loop reads CASRLSGTKNIQYF. In DNA, the CDR3 is TGTGCCAGCAGGCTTTCAGGGACCAAAAACATTCAGTACTTC.